This T cell receptor (beta chain) appears in the sequencing data of a study of T cell responses to AZD1222 COVID-19 vaccine. Trimming pared 5 bases from V and 8 bases from J, leaving 15 bases between. The CDR3 has 14 amino acids. The germline V gene has CDR1 SGHTA and CDR2 FQGTGA. TCRdb's copy holds only in-frame clones and misses some; the assay was immunoSEQ multiplex PCR. The sample yields 150,000 to 200,000 clones, 80% to 90% seen once. The receptor comes from an adult who received the MenACWY meningococcal vaccine as a control. The material was peripheral blood, obtained 28 days after the second dose of the MenACWY control vaccine. This sequence joins TRBV7-3 and TRBJ2-2; weak D call: TRBD2 (6 bases). CDR3 sequence (DNA): TGTGCCAGCAGCCCGGGGACTTTAATAGGGGAGCTGTTTTTT. This encodes CASSPGTLIGELFF.